The rows below give T cell receptor beta chains drawn from one sample of a study of radiotherapy plus CTLA-4 blockade in lung cancer. Only in-frame clones appear in the TCRdb table, and some are missing; sequencing was by immunoSEQ multiplex PCR. The sample records 43,000 or so clones, 50% to 70% being singletons. The sequenced sample was peripheral blood, obtained from a patient treated with radiotherapy plus ipilimumab. These receptor sequences come from a human donor with non-small cell lung cancer who had a partial response to radiotherapy plus ipilimumab. The CDR3 runs from the conserved cysteine through the conserved F or W. Each record gives: clone size, D gene, J gene, V gene, CDR3 DNA, CDR3 protein. D genes are given only for firm matches. Some rows mark clone size as missing; the rest say once, few, many or name a class of expanded clone.

clone size: .; D gene: TRBD2; J gene: TRBJ2-3; V gene: TRBV7-6; CDR3 DNA: TGTGCCAGCAGCTTAGCAGCGGGGGATAGCACAGATACGCAGTATTTT; CDR3 protein: CASSLAAGDSTDTQYF
clone size: .; D gene: .; J gene: TRBJ2-3; V gene: TRBV5-1; CDR3 DNA: TGCGCCAGCAGTCGGGGGGCAGGAACCGCGGATACGCAGTATTTT; CDR3 protein: CASSRGAGTADTQYF
clone size: .; D gene: TRBD1; J gene: TRBJ2-5; V gene: TRBV2; CDR3 DNA: TGTGCCAGCAGAGAGAGACAACAGGGGGAGACCCAGTACTTC; CDR3 protein: CASRERQQGETQYF
clone size: .; D gene: .; J gene: TRBJ2-5; V gene: TRBV5-1; CDR3 DNA: TGCGCCAGCAGCTTGTCAGGATTCCTAGAGACCCAGTACTTC; CDR3 protein: CASSLSGFLETQYF
clone size: .; D gene: .; J gene: TRBJ2-1; V gene: TRBV7-9; CDR3 DNA: TGTGCCAGCAGCTTAGAGGGACGGGGGAACAATGAGCAGTTCTTC; CDR3 protein: CASSLEGRGNNEQFF
clone size: .; D gene: .; J gene: TRBJ2-3; V gene: TRBV2; CDR3 DNA: TGTGCCAGACCTGGAGTAGGCACAGATACGCAGTATTTT; CDR3 protein: CARPGVGTDTQYF
clone size: .; D gene: .; J gene: TRBJ1-1; V gene: TRBV6-6; CDR3 DNA: TGTGCCACAAATGCGGGGGCTGAAGCTTTCTTT; CDR3 protein: CATNAGAEAFF
clone size: .; D gene: .; J gene: TRBJ1-1; V gene: TRBV30; CDR3 DNA: TGTGCCTGGAGTGTACAGGGCGGAAACACTGAAGCTTTCTTT; CDR3 protein: CAWSVQGGNTEAFF
clone size: .; D gene: TRBD1; J gene: TRBJ2-1; V gene: TRBV5-1; CDR3 DNA: TGCGCCAGCAGCCTAGGGGGCGCGAGCGGCGAGCAGTTCTTC; CDR3 protein: CASSLGGASGEQFF
clone size: .; D gene: TRBD1; J gene: TRBJ1-4; V gene: TRBV5-1; CDR3 DNA: TGCGCCAGCAGCCTTTCCGGGACAGGGGATGAAAAACTGTTTTTT; CDR3 protein: CASSLSGTGDEKLFF
clone size: .; D gene: TRBD2; J gene: TRBJ2-7; V gene: TRBV29-1; CDR3 DNA: TGCAGCGTTGCCCCGGGGGGTGGAGGCGAGCAGTACTTC; CDR3 protein: CSVAPGGGGEQYF
clone size: .; D gene: .; J gene: TRBJ2-7; V gene: TRBV7-2; CDR3 DNA: TGTGCCAGCAGCTCCCTTAGTGGGCCCTACGAGCAGTACTTC; CDR3 protein: CASSSLSGPYEQYF
clone size: medium-sized; D gene: .; J gene: TRBJ1-6; V gene: TRBV19; CDR3 DNA: TGTGCCAGTAGTATGAGTCAGGGCGAGTCACCCCTCCACTTT; CDR3 protein: CASSMSQGESPLHF
clone size: .; D gene: TRBD2; J gene: TRBJ2-1; V gene: TRBV6-6; CDR3 DNA: TGTGCCACCCTCGCGGGGGGGCCTCAAGTTGAGCAGTTCTTC; CDR3 protein: CATLAGGPQVEQFF
clone size: .; D gene: TRBD1; J gene: TRBJ2-1; V gene: TRBV10-1; CDR3 DNA: TGCGCCAGCAGTGAGACTCGGGACAGTTACCCAAATTATACGTCCTACAATGAGCAGTTCTTC; CDR3 protein: CASSETRDSYPNYTSYNEQFF
clone size: .; D gene: .; J gene: TRBJ2-7; V gene: TRBV29-1; CDR3 DNA: TGCAGCGCCAAAACAGACTACGAGCAGTACTTC; CDR3 protein: CSAKTDYEQYF
clone size: .; D gene: TRBD1; J gene: TRBJ1-5; V gene: TRBV5-1; CDR3 DNA: TGCGCCAGCAGCTCGGGACAGGCAGAGGGAAGGACCCAGCATTTT; CDR3 protein: CASSSGQAEGRTQHF
clone size: .; D gene: TRBD2; J gene: TRBJ2-1; V gene: TRBV6-5; CDR3 DNA: TGTGCCAGCAGTTTCTCCCTAGCGGTGCGGTACAATGAGCAGTTCTTC; CDR3 protein: CASSFSLAVRYNEQFF
clone size: .; D gene: .; J gene: TRBJ1-1; V gene: TRBV6-7; CDR3 DNA: TGTGCCAGCAGTTACTTCAGCGGGGCGAGAACTGAAGCTTTCTTT; CDR3 protein: CASSYFSGARTEAFF
clone size: .; D gene: TRBD2; J gene: TRBJ2-3; V gene: TRBV7-9; CDR3 DNA: TGTGCCAGCATGTCTGGGCTAGCGGGAGGAGGTGATACGCAGTATTTT; CDR3 protein: CASMSGLAGGGDTQYF
clone size: .; D gene: .; J gene: TRBJ1-1; V gene: TRBV7-6; CDR3 DNA: TGTGCCAGCACCCTTGGCCCCAACACTGAAGCTTTCTTT; CDR3 protein: CASTLGPNTEAFF
clone size: .; D gene: TRBD1; J gene: TRBJ1-2; V gene: TRBV30; CDR3 DNA: TGTGCCTGGATTGGTGGCAGGGGGAATAACTATGGCTACACCTTC; CDR3 protein: CAWIGGRGNNYGYTF
clone size: few; D gene: TRBD2; J gene: TRBJ2-5; V gene: TRBV7-9; CDR3 DNA: TGTGCCAGCAGCACCTCGGGACTAGCGGGATTCTTCCAAGAGACCCAGTACTTC; CDR3 protein: CASSTSGLAGFFQETQYF
clone size: .; D gene: .; J gene: TRBJ1-5; V gene: TRBV7-9; CDR3 DNA: TGTGCCAGCAGCTTAGGGCCCTGGACACTTAATCAGCCCCAGCATTTT; CDR3 protein: CASSLGPWTLNQPQHF
clone size: .; D gene: TRBD2; J gene: TRBJ2-1; V gene: TRBV7-3; CDR3 DNA: TGTGCCAGCAGCTTAGAGCAGCTAGCGGGAGGGGGAAGTGAGCAGTTCTTC; CDR3 protein: CASSLEQLAGGGSEQFF
clone size: .; D gene: TRBD1; J gene: TRBJ2-7; V gene: TRBV29-1; CDR3 DNA: TGCAGCGTTGAGGGGACGGGACAGAGCTCCTACGAGCAGTACTTC; CDR3 protein: CSVEGTGQSSYEQYF
clone size: .; D gene: .; J gene: TRBJ2-7; V gene: TRBV25-1; CDR3 DNA: TGTGCCAGCAGTGGCAGGGGCTCCAGCTACGAGCAGTACTTC; CDR3 protein: CASSGRGSSYEQYF
clone size: .; D gene: .; J gene: TRBJ1-5; V gene: TRBV6-5; CDR3 DNA: TGTGCCAGCGGGCTAACAGTCTATCAGCCCCAGCATTTT; CDR3 protein: CASGLTVYQPQHF